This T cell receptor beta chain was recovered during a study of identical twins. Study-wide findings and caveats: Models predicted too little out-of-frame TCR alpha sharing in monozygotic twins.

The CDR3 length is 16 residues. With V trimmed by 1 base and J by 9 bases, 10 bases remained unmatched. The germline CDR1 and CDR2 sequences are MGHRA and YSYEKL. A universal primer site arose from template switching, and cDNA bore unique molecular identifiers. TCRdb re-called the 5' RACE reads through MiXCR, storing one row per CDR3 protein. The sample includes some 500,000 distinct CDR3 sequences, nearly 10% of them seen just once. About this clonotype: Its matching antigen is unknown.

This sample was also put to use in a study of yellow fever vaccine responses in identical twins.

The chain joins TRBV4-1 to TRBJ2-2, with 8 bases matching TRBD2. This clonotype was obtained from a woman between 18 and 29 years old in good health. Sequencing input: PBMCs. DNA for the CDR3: TGCGCCAGCAGCCAAGTTTTCCGGGGGGGTACGAGGGAGCTGTTTTTT. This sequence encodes CASSQVFRGGTRELFF.